This TCR beta chain was sequenced during a study of a mutant IDH1 vaccine in newly diagnosed glioma. This clone was seen just once. The antigen is not known. Time point specified: week 47, end of study. It was 300 ug of mutant IDH1 20-mer peptide that made up each vaccine dose, given with topical imiquimod. TCRdb's table, derived via immunoSEQ multiplex PCR, lists solely in-frame clones and lacks some. The profile shows about 23,000 clones, 80% to 85% of them singletons. The sequenced sample was PBMCs, obtained from a glioma patient whose treatment included an IDH1 peptide vaccine. This clonotype originated in a man in his forties or fifties with glioma.

For the CDR3, the DNA is TGTGCCAGCAGCTTGAGGGAAACAGGGGGACCCGAAGCTTTCTTT. This codes for CASSLRETGGPEAFF. V and J are TRBV7-8 and TRBJ1-1; 8 nucleotides align to TRBD1. The germline CDR1 and CDR2 sequences are SGHVS and FQNEAQ. This CDR3 is built from 15 residues. After removal of 3 bases from V and 8 bases from J, the junction contained 11 bases not matched to a gene.